The T cell receptor beta chain described here comes from a study of T cells after posttransplantation cyclophosphamide. Trimming stripped 3 bases from V and 5 bases from J, with 13 bases between. This CDR3 comprises 14 residues. The germline CDR1 and CDR2 sequences are SNHLY and FYNNEI. In regard to this clone: Antigen unknown.

General study results and limits: Recipient CMV seropositivity and CMV reactivation strongly tracked TRB clonality.

TCRdb keeps only in-frame clones here, not all; method: immunoSEQ multiplex PCR. The sample yields some 9,200 clones, 75% to 90% seen once. Sequencing used memory CD4+ T cells sorted from PBMCs. This TCR was sampled from a woman aged 55-75 years in good health, CMV-negative, and a related stem cell transplant donor. The V call is TRBV2, the J call TRBJ1-2; D perhaps matches TRBD1 (6 bases). The CDR3, as DNA: TGTGCCAGCAGTGAGCAGGGGATCGGGTATGGCTACACCTTC. Protein product: CASSEQGIGYGYTF.